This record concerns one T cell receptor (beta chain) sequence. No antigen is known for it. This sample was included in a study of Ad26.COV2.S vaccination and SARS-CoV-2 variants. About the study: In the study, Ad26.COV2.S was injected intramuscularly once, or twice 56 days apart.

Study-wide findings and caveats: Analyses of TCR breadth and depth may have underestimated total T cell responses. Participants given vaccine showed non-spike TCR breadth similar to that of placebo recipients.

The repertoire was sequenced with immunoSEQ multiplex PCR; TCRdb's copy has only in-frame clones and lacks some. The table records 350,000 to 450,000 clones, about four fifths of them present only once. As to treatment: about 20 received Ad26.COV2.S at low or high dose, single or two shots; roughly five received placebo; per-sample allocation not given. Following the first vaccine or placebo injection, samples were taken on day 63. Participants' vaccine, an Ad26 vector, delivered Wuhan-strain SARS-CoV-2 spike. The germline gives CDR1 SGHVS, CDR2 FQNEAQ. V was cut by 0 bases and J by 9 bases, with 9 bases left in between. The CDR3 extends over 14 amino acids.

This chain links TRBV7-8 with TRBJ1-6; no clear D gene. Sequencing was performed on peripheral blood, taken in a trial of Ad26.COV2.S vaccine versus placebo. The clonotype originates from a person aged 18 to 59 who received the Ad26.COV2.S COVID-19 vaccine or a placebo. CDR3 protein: CASSLAKVSSPLHF. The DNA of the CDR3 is TGTGCCAGCAGCTTAGCCAAAGTCAGTTCACCCCTCCACTTT.